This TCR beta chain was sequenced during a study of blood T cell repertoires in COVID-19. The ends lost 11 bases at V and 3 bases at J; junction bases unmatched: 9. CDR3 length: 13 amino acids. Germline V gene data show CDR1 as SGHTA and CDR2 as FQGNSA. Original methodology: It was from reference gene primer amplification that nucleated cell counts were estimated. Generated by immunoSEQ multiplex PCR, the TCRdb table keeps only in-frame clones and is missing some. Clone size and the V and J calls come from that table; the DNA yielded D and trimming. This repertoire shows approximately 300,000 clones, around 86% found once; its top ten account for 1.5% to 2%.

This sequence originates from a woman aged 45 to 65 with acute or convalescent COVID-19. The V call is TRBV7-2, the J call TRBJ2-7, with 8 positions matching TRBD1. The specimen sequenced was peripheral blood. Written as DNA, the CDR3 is TGTGCCGGCTCCGGACAGGGAGGCTACGAGCAGTACTTC. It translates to CAGSGQGGYEQYF.